The rows below give T cell receptor beta chains drawn from one sample of a study of T cells after somatic rescue of genetic block. TCRdb's copy holds only in-frame clones and misses some; the assay was immunoSEQ multiplex PCR. The profile shows 9,500 to 15,000 clones, roughly two thirds of them singletons. The sequenced sample consisted of peripheral blood mononuclear cells (PBMCs). Receptor source: a boy aged 5 to 17. CDR3s include the opening cysteine and the closing phenylalanine or tryptophan. Fields, in order: J gene, clone size, D gene, V gene, CDR3 protein, CDR3 DNA. The D gene is left open where the match is weak. For some rows the clone size is stated as once, few or many, or as a class when expanded; others skip it.

j_call: TRBJ2-7
clone_size: -
d_call: -
v_call: TRBV28
cdr3_aa: CASISGTKATYEQYF
cdr3_nt: TGTGCCAGCATCTCCGGGACAAAAGCCACCTACGAGCAGTACTTC

j_call: TRBJ1-5
clone_size: -
d_call: -
v_call: TRBV5-6
cdr3_aa: CASSLGQVSNQPQHF
cdr3_nt: TGTGCCAGCAGCTTGGGACAGGTTAGCAATCAGCCCCAGCATTTT

j_call: TRBJ2-3
clone_size: few
d_call: -
v_call: TRBV11-3
cdr3_aa: CASSLAATDTQYF
cdr3_nt: TGTGCCAGCAGCTTAGCCGCCACAGATACGCAGTATTTT

j_call: TRBJ2-7
clone_size: -
d_call: TRBD1
v_call: TRBV18
cdr3_aa: CAGGRTGNEQYF
cdr3_nt: TGTGCCGGGGGGAGGACAGGGAACGAGCAGTACTTC

j_call: TRBJ1-4
clone_size: -
d_call: -
v_call: TRBV6-4
cdr3_aa: CASSDSSEKLFF
cdr3_nt: TGTGCCAGCAGTGACTCGAGTGAAAAACTGTTTTTT

j_call: TRBJ2-5
clone_size: -
d_call: TRBD1
v_call: TRBV7-3
cdr3_aa: CASSFFVGTGASPGTQYF
cdr3_nt: TGTGCCAGCAGCTTCTTTGTGGGGACAGGGGCCTCCCCGGGGACCCAGTACTTC

j_call: TRBJ1-2
clone_size: -
d_call: TRBD1
v_call: TRBV7-8
cdr3_aa: CASSLVQDRGYGYTF
cdr3_nt: TGTGCCAGCAGCTTAGTTCAGGACAGGGGGTATGGCTACACCTTC

j_call: TRBJ2-4
clone_size: -
d_call: -
v_call: TRBV7-9
cdr3_aa: CASSSWTPAKNIQYF
cdr3_nt: TGTGCCAGCAGCTCATGGACACCTGCCAAAAACATTCAGTACTTC

j_call: TRBJ1-3
clone_size: -
d_call: -
v_call: TRBV5-1
cdr3_aa: CASSPFPGFSGNTIYF
cdr3_nt: TGCGCCAGCAGCCCCTTTCCAGGTTTCTCTGGAAACACCATATATTTT

j_call: TRBJ2-1
clone_size: -
d_call: -
v_call: TRBV11-3
cdr3_aa: CASSFSEPLGRAYNEQFF
cdr3_nt: TGTGCCAGCAGCTTCTCCGAACCCTTGGGACGAGCCTACAATGAGCAGTTCTTC

j_call: TRBJ1-1
clone_size: -
d_call: TRBD1
v_call: TRBV10-1
cdr3_aa: CASSAWTGLNTEAFF
cdr3_nt: TGCGCCAGCAGTGCTTGGACAGGCCTGAACACTGAAGCTTTCTTT

j_call: TRBJ1-1
clone_size: -
d_call: -
v_call: TRBV28
cdr3_aa: CASSLLGGAVAFF
cdr3_nt: TGTGCCAGCAGTTTATTGGGAGGGGCTGTAGCTTTCTTT

j_call: TRBJ1-5
clone_size: -
d_call: TRBD1
v_call: TRBV30
cdr3_aa: CAWSGTGPGQPQHF
cdr3_nt: TGTGCCTGGAGTGGGACAGGGCCCGGTCAGCCCCAGCATTTT

j_call: TRBJ1-6
clone_size: -
d_call: -
v_call: TRBV11-2
cdr3_aa: CASSLDGRLGGPLHF
cdr3_nt: TGTGCCAGCAGCTTAGATGGGCGGTTAGGTGGCCCCCTCCACTTT

j_call: TRBJ2-5
clone_size: -
d_call: -
v_call: TRBV27
cdr3_aa: CASSLSEWNQETQYF
cdr3_nt: TGTGCCAGCAGTTTATCTGAATGGAACCAAGAGACCCAGTACTTC

j_call: TRBJ2-5
clone_size: -
d_call: -
v_call: TRBV4-2
cdr3_aa: CASSQGLVAQETQYF
cdr3_nt: TGTGCCAGCAGCCAAGGTTTAGTGGCCCAAGAGACCCAGTACTTC

j_call: TRBJ1-4
clone_size: -
d_call: TRBD1
v_call: TRBV13
cdr3_aa: CASSPRRGPTNEKLFF
cdr3_nt: TGTGCCAGCAGCCCCCGCAGGGGGCCAACTAATGAAAAACTGTTTTTT

j_call: TRBJ2-2
clone_size: few
d_call: TRBD1
v_call: TRBV2
cdr3_aa: CASRSGTGGTGELFF
cdr3_nt: TGTGCCAGCAGGTCCGGGACAGGGGGGACCGGGGAGCTGTTTTTT

j_call: TRBJ2-7
clone_size: -
d_call: TRBD2
v_call: TRBV5-1
cdr3_aa: CASSLTSGGPYEQYF
cdr3_nt: TGCGCCAGCAGCTTGACTAGCGGGGGCCCCTACGAGCAGTACTTC

j_call: TRBJ2-3
clone_size: -
d_call: TRBD1
v_call: TRBV5-4
cdr3_aa: CASSPGQDLYTQYF
cdr3_nt: TGTGCCAGCAGCCCTGGACAGGATTTGTATACGCAGTATTTT

j_call: TRBJ1-4
clone_size: -
d_call: TRBD1
v_call: TRBV4-1
cdr3_aa: CASSPPKDRDEKLFF
cdr3_nt: TGCGCCAGCAGCCCGCCGAAGGACAGGGATGAAAAACTGTTTTTT

j_call: TRBJ1-4
clone_size: -
d_call: -
v_call: TRBV19
cdr3_aa: CASTRAYGEKLFF
cdr3_nt: TGTGCCAGTACGAGGGCGTACGGTGAAAAACTGTTTTTT

j_call: TRBJ2-3
clone_size: -
d_call: -
v_call: TRBV18
cdr3_aa: CASSPHPRGDTQYF
cdr3_nt: TGTGCCAGCTCACCCCACCCTAGGGGAGATACGCAGTATTTT

j_call: TRBJ2-7
clone_size: once
d_call: -
v_call: TRBV21-1
cdr3_aa: CASSQSGGVTYEQYF
cdr3_nt: TGTGCCAGCAGCCAATCCGGGGGGGTCACCTACGAGCAGTACTTC

j_call: TRBJ1-3
clone_size: -
d_call: -
v_call: TRBV7-9
cdr3_aa: CASSSLPGGRNTIYF
cdr3_nt: TGTGCCAGCAGCTCTCTTCCTGGGGGCAGAAACACCATATATTTT

j_call: TRBJ1-6
clone_size: -
d_call: -
v_call: TRBV10-1
cdr3_aa: CASSAGVGSPLHF
cdr3_nt: TGCGCCAGCAGTGCAGGGGTTGGTTCACCCCTCCACTTT

j_call: TRBJ2-7
clone_size: -
d_call: TRBD2
v_call: TRBV7-9
cdr3_aa: CASSGGEVTYEQYF
cdr3_nt: TGTGCCAGCAGCGGGGGGGAGGTCACCTACGAGCAGTACTTC

j_call: TRBJ2-7
clone_size: -
d_call: TRBD1
v_call: TRBV19
cdr3_aa: CASGTGVYEQYF
cdr3_nt: TGTGCCAGTGGGACAGGGGTATACGAGCAGTACTTC

j_call: TRBJ1-6
clone_size: -
d_call: -
v_call: TRBV25-1
cdr3_aa: CAASGVIRNSPLHF
cdr3_nt: TGTGCCGCTTCGGGGGTGATTCGTAATTCACCCCTCCACTTT